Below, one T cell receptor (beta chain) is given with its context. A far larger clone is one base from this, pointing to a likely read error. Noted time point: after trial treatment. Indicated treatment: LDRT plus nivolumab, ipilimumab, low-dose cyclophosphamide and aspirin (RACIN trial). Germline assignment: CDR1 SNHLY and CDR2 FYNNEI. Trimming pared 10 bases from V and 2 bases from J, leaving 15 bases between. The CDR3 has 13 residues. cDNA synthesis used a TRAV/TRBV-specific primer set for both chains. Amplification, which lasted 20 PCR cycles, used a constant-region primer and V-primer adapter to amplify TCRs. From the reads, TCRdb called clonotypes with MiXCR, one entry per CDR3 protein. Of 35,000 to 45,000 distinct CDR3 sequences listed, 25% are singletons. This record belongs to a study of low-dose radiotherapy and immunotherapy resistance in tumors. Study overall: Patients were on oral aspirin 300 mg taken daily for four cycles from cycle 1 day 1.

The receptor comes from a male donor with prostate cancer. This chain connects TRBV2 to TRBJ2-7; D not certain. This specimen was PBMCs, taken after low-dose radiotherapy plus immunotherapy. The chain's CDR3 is CAIPGHSPYEQYF. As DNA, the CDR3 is TGTGCCATCCCGGGCCATTCCCCCTACGAGCAGTACTTC.